What follows are 19 T cell receptor beta chains derived from one specimen sequenced in a study of blood T cells in healthy people across ages. The authors ran a second PCR of about 7 to 12 cycles using a sample-barcoded 5' primer and a J-beta primer mix. TCRdb recomputed calls from the 5' RACE reads with MiXCR, one row per CDR3 protein. The sample records roughly 800,000 distinct CDR3 sequences, roughly 64% being singletons. Sequencing was performed on blood. These receptors were collected from a man younger than 45 in good health.

This clonotype was recorded at least ten times. The CDR3 spells CASGLSEQYF. CDR3 DNA: TGTGCCAGCGGACTATCAGAGCAGTACTTC. V gene TRBV11-2 combines with J gene TRBJ2-7; TRBD2 might be the D (6 bases). V was trimmed by 8 bases and J by 7 bases, leaving 9 bases between them. Germline V gives CDR1 SGHAT, CDR2 FQNNGV. This CDR3 contains 10 residues.

This chain uses TRBV6-5 with TRBJ1-2; D ambiguous. Germline lookup yields CDR1 MNHEY and CDR2 SVGAGI. Trimming removed 5 bases from V and 6 bases from J, with 7 bases in between. The CDR3 loop spans 11 amino acids. CDR3 amino acids: CASSPGHGYTF. DNA of the CDR3: TGTGCCAGCAGTCCCGGCCATGGCTACACCTTC.

Remarks on this clonotype: Possible read error: a much larger clone is one base away. CDR3 region: CATSFAVEITDTQYF. The CDR3 DNA sequence: TGCGCCACATCCTTTGCGGTCGAGATCACAGATACGCAGTATTTT. The rearrangement uses TRBV10-2 and TRBJ2-3; D remains ambiguous. This CDR3 spans 15 amino acids. Germline V lookup: CDR1 WSHSY, CDR2 SAAADI. V was trimmed by 10 bases and J by 2 bases, leaving 19 bases between them.

The rearrangement uses TRBV20-1 and TRBJ2-3, with TRBD2 as a possible D gene (5 bases). Germline V lookup: CDR1 DFQATT, CDR2 SNEGSKA (reference sequence). The CDR3 is made up of 14 amino acids. Trimming pared 3 bases from V and 2 bases from J, leaving 12 bases between. The CDR3 here is CSASRSGPTDTQYF. The CDR3 DNA is TGCAGTGCTAGTCGAAGCGGACCCACAGATACGCAGTATTTT.

This clonotype has only a few counts. The DNA for the CDR3 is TGCGCCAGCAGCCAAGAAGGTGGCGGGGGGGCCAACGTCCTGACTTTC. Encoded protein: CASSQEGGGGANVLTF. The chain joins TRBV4-3 to TRBJ2-6; possible D gene TRBD2, 5 bases. CDR3 length: 16 residues. CDR1 and CDR2 (germline): LGHNA, YSLEER. The V and J ends lost 0 bases and 4 bases respectively, with 10 bases between them.

The chain is built from TRBV5-1 and TRBJ1-1, with D uncertain. CDR3 length: 13 residues. The germline CDR1 and CDR2 sequences are SGHRS and YFSETQ. V was clipped by 5 bases and J by 1 base, with 9 bases between them. DNA of the CDR3: TGCGCCAGCAGTAGGGCGGGGAACACTGAAGCTTTCTTT. Residues: CASSRAGNTEAFF. Looking up the rest from reference TRBV5-1 and TRBJ1-1 gives the full variable domain: KAGVTQTPRYLIKTRGQQVTLSCSPISGHRSVSWYQQTPGQGLQFLFEYFSETQRNKGNFPGRFSGRQFSNSRSEMNVSTLELGDSALYLCASSRAGNTEAFFGQGTRLTVV.

The chain combines TRBV12-3 or TRBV12-4 with TRBJ2-7, with 12 bases that match TRBD1. The CDR3 spans 15 residues. V shed 7 bases and J 7 bases; nucleotides not matched to a gene: 11. The CDR3 DNA reads as TGTGCCAGCACCCCCGGGACAGGGGGCTTAAGGGAGCAGTACTTC. Amino acids: CASTPGTGGLREQYF.

This clonotype was recorded once. The chain uses TRBV7-9 and TRBJ2-1; no definite D call. Per germline, CDR1 SEHNR and CDR2 FQNEAQ (reference sequence). CDR3 length: 14 amino acids. The V end lost 7 bases, the J end lost 0 bases, and 10 bases lay between the germline ends. CDR3: CASKSPSSYNEQFF. The CDR3 bases are TGTGCCAGCAAATCCCCGAGCTCCTACAATGAGCAGTTCTTC.

This clonotype turned up a few times. The J gene is TRBJ2-1, the V gene TRBV11-1; TRBD2 agrees at 7 bases. This CDR3 has 17 residues. CDR1 SGHAT and CDR2 FQDESV come from the germline V gene (reference sequence). J lost 2 bases, V lost 3 bases, and 10 bases had no gene match. The DNA of the CDR3 is TGTGCCAGCAGCTTCGCCCCGGGAGCGGGGACCTACAATGAGCAGTTCTTC. Protein product: CASSFAPGAGTYNEQFF. Full variable domain (remainder filled in from reference TRBV11-1 and TRBJ2-1): EAEVAQSPRYKITEKSQAVAFWCDPISGHATLYWYRQILGQGPELLVQFQDESVVDDSQLPKDRFSAERLKGVDSTLKIQPAELGDSAMYLCASSFAPGAGTYNEQFFGPGTRLTVL.

A few counts support this clonotype. This chain links TRBV29-1 with TRBJ2-5; D tentatively reads TRBD1 or TRBD2 (6 bases each). The CDR3 runs 12 residues. The germline V gene encodes CDR1 SQVTM and CDR2 ANQGSEA. V gave up 4 bases and J gave up 3 bases, with 9 bases separating them. Here the CDR3 reads CSVGGAKETQYF. The DNA of the CDR3 is TGCAGCGTTGGGGGGGCTAAAGAGACCCAGTACTTC.

V and J are TRBV20-1 and TRBJ2-5; D remains unclear. There are 14 residues in the CDR3. V lost 1 base to trimming and J lost 4 bases, with 13 bases between them. The germline gives CDR1 DFQATT, CDR2 SNEGSKA (reference sequence). The CDR3 region is CSARGVSLGETQYF. CDR3 DNA sequence: TGCAGTGCTAGAGGGGTCTCCCTAGGAGAGACCCAGTACTTC.

J is TRBJ2-3 and V is TRBV7-9; D gene uncertain. CDR1 is SEHNR and CDR2 is FQNEAQ in the germline V gene (reference sequence). The CDR3 contains 15 residues. V was trimmed by 2 bases and J by 2 bases, leaving 11 bases between them. Written as DNA, the CDR3 is TGTGCCAGCAGCTTATCAAGGGCCGCCACAGATACGCAGTATTTT. The encoded protein is CASSLSRAATDTQYF.

The rearrangement uses TRBV12-3 or TRBV12-4 and TRBJ2-7, with 7 bases lining up with TRBD1. With V trimmed by 6 bases and J by 4 bases, 9 bases remained unmatched. The CDR3 loop spans 14 amino acids. The CDR3 is CASSLNRGSYEQYF. CDR3 DNA: TGTGCCAGCAGCTTAAACAGGGGATCGTACGAGCAGTACTTC.

Comments on this clonotype: Possible read error: a much larger clone is one base away. This sequence joins TRBV29-1 and TRBJ2-5; 7 positions agree with TRBD1. With V trimmed by 1 base and J by 11 bases, 22 bases remained unmatched. CDR1 is SQVTM and CDR2 is ANQGSEA in the germline V gene. The CDR3 extends over 17 amino acids. For the CDR3, the DNA is TGCAGCGTTGAAGGGCGTAGGGGGCGGAAATCCGGCAATGAGCAGTACTTC. It yields the protein CSVEGRRGRKSGNEQYF.

The CDR3 sequence is CASSLEPLARSSYNEQYF. The CDR3, as DNA: TGCGCCAGCAGCTTGGAGCCCTTAGCGCGGAGCTCCTACAATGAGCAGTACTTC. The chain couples TRBV5-1 to TRBJ2-1; tentatively, D is TRBD2 (5 bases). The better agreement between TRBJ2-7 and the DNA end casts doubt on the J call. CDR3 length equals 18 residues. CDR1 is SGHRS and CDR2 is YFSETQ in the germline V gene.

On this clonotype: At one end, the junction sequence differs from germline, possibly due to a read error. The V gene is TRBV10-3, the J gene TRBJ2-1, with D unclear. The CDR3 spans 14 residues. Germline V CDR1 and CDR2: ENHRY, SYGVKD. The chain's CDR3 is CAMGAETSYNEQFF. The CDR3 DNA is TGCGCGATGGGTGCGGAGACGTCCTACAATGAGCAGTTCTTC.

This rearrangement joins TRBV7-2 to TRBJ2-3; 9 bases align to TRBD2. Germline trimming cut 2 bases from V and 3 bases from J; bases unmatched to any gene: 9. Germline loops: CDR1 SGHTA, CDR2 FQGNSA. CDR3 size: 17 residues. The CDR3 DNA is TGTGCCAGCAGCTTAATGGTTTTAGCGGGAGAGACAGATACGCAGTATTTT. Its protein product is CASSLMVLAGETDTQYF.

The J gene is TRBJ2-7, the V gene TRBV12-3 or TRBV12-4; D might be TRBD1 (6 bases). The V end was cut by 8 bases, the J end by 11 bases, with 25 bases between. The CDR3 has 14 amino acids. CDR3 residues: CASGPGTSPSREYF. CDR3 nucleotide sequence: TGTGCCAGCGGCCCGGGGACAAGTCCTTCTCGGGAGTACTTC.

V is TRBV20-1 and J is TRBJ2-1; 10 bases match TRBD2. The CDR3 has 15 amino acids. CDR1 DFQATT and CDR2 SNEGSKA come from the germline V gene (reference sequence). With 4 bases clipped from V and 9 bases from J, the junction kept 12 bases outside the gene matches. The CDR3 nucleotides read TGCAGTGCTACCCCGATAGCGGGAGGAACCAGTGAGCAGTTCTTC. It codes for CSATPIAGGTSEQFF.